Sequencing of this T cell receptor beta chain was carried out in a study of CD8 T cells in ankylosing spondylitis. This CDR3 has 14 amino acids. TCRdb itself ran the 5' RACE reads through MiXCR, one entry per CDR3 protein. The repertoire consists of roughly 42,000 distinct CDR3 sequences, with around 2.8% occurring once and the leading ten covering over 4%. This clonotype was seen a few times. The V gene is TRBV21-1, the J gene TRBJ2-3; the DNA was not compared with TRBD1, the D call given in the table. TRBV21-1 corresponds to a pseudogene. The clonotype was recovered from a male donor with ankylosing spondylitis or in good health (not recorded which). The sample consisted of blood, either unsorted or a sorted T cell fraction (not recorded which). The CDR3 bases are TGTGCCAGCAGCAAAAGTCGGGACACAGATACGCAGTATTTT. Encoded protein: CASSKSRDTDTQYF.